The present entry profiles one TCR beta chain with its context. The data stem from a study of blood T cell repertoires in COVID-19. Per the authors' pipeline: How many nucleated cells were present was estimated from reference gene primer amplification. Generated by immunoSEQ multiplex PCR, the TCRdb table keeps only in-frame clones and is missing some. Clonal size and the V and J genes are those of that table, whereas D and trimming came from the DNA. The sample lists 70,000 to 100,000 clones, roughly 85% seen once, with approximately 20% in the top ten. Trimming stripped 4 bases from V and 0 bases from J, with 14 bases between. The germline CDR1 and CDR2 sequences are SGHRS and YFSETQ. The CDR3 runs to 17 residues. Seattle participants joined during active infection and were tracked over time.

Sequencing used peripheral blood. This rearrangement joins TRBV5-1 to TRBJ2-6; D is perhaps TRBD1 (6 bases). This clonotype originated in an older woman with COVID-19, enrolled during active disease. DNA for the CDR3: TGCGCCAGCAGCCCGGGGACAACCAGCTCTGGGGCCAACGTCCTGACTTTC. This gives the protein CASSPGTTSSGANVLTF. The variable domain in full, with the rest retrieved from reference TRBV5-1 and TRBJ2-6, is KAGVTQTPRYLIKTRGQQVTLSCSPISGHRSVSWYQQTPGQGLQFLFEYFSETQRNKGNFPGRFSGRQFSNSRSEMNVSTLELGDSALYLCASSPGTTSSGANVLTFGAGSRLTVL.